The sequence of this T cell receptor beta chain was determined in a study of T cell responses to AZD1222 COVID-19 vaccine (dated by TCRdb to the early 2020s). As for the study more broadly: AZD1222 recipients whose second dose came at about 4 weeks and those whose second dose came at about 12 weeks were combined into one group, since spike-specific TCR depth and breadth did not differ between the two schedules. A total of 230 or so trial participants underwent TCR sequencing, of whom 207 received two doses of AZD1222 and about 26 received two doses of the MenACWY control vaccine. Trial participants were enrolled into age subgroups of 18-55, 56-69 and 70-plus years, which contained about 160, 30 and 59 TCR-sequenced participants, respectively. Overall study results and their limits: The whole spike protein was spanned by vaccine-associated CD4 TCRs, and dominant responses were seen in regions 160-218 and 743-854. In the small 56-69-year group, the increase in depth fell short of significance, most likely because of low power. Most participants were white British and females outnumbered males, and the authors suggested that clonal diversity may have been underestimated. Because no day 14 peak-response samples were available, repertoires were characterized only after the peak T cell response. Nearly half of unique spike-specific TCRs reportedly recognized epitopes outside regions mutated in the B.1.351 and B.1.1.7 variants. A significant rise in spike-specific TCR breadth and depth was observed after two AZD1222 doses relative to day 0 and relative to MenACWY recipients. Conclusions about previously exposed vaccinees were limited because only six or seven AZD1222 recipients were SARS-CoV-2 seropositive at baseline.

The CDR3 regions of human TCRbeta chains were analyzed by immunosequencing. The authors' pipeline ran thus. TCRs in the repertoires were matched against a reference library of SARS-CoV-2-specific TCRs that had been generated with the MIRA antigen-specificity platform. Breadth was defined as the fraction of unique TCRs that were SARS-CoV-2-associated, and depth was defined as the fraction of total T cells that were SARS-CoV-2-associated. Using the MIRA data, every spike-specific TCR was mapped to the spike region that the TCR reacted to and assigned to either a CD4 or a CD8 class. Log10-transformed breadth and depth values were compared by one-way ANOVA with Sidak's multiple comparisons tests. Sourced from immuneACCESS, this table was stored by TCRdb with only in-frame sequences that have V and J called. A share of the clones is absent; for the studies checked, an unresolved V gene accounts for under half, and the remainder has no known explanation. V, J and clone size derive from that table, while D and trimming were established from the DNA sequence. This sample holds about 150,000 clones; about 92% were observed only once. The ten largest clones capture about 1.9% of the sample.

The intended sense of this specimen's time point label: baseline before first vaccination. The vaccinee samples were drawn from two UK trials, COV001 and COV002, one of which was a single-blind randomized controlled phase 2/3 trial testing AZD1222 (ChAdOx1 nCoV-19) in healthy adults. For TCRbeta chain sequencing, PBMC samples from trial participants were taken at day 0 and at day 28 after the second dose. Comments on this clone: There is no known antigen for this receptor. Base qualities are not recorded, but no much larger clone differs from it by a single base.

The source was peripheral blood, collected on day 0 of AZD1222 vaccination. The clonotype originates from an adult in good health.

The CDR3 region reads CASTRGQGNTIYF. The bases are TGTGCCAGCACCAGGGGGCAAGGAAACACCATATATTTT. The sequence joins TRBV2 to TRBJ1-3; TRBD1 aligns with 8 central bases. V loses 7 bases at its end and J loses 4 bases; junction bases beyond the gene matches: 3. According to the germline V gene, CDR1 reads SNHLY and CDR2 reads FYNNEI. Spanning cysteine to phenylalanine, the CDR3 consists of 13 amino acids. Left in the record is the CDR3 DNA by itself, 39 bases read in frame from the first base.